This T cell receptor (beta chain) was sequenced during a study of control samples from healthy donors and cancer patients. Between the trimmed V and J ends, which lost 4 bases and 6 bases, there was a span of 13 bases. Germline V gene sequence: CDR1 SGHAT, CDR2 FQDESV (reference sequence). The CDR3 is 13 residues long. Clones were sequenced by immunoSEQ multiplex PCR, and TCRdb holds only the in-frame ones, with some missing. The data show approximately 150,000 clones, about 90% seen once. Sequencing was carried out using blood. This chain joins TRBV11-1 and TRBJ2-7; TRBD1 might be the D (6 bases). The receptor was isolated from a man aged 18 to 30 in good health. This chain's CDR3 is CASSYMKGVEQYF. Here the CDR3 DNA reads TGTGCCAGCAGCTACATGAAGGGGGTCGAGCAGTACTTC.